The next 24 T cell receptor beta chains were all read from a single sample in a study of tissue T cells after allogeneic stem cell transplantation. Sequencing used immunoSEQ multiplex PCR; TCRdb keeps in-frame clones, though not all of them. The sample lists several thousand clones; 78% were seen once. Adult allogeneic hematopoietic cell transplant recipients with steroid-refractory graft-versus-host disease were prospectively enrolled for research autopsy. The sample in question was esophageal tissue, obtained at autopsy. The receptor set was obtained from a male patient at least 60 years old with steroid-refractory graft-versus-host disease after an allogeneic stem cell transplant. Some of the T cells might come from the graft donor.

This clone is large (0.1 to 1%). V is TRBV30 and J is TRBJ2-7, with a tentative D call TRBD2 (5 bases). The CDR3 contains 12 residues. Germline CDR1 is GTSNPN and CDR2 is SVGIG (reference sequence). Trimming removed 3 bases from V and 2 bases from J, with 8 bases in between. In DNA form, the CDR3 reads TGTGCCTGGAGGGGGAGCGCCTACGAGCAGTACTTC. Its protein product is CAWRGSAYEQYF.

The rearrangement uses TRBV7-8 and TRBJ1-1; 11 bases align to TRBD1. Trimming removed 2 bases from V and 4 bases from J; junction bases left unmatched: 6. The CDR3 extends over 16 amino acids. Looked up from germline, CDR1 is SGHVS and CDR2 is FQNEAQ. The CDR3 sequence is CASSLSGQGGSTEAFF. In nucleotides, the CDR3 is TGTGCCAGCAGCTTATCGGGACAGGGGGGGTCCACTGAAGCTTTCTTT.

The chain recombines TRBV7-9 with TRBJ2-2, with a weak D call TRBD1 (5 bases). CDR1 and CDR2 (germline): SEHNR, FQNEAQ (reference sequence). V was shortened by 6 bases and J by 5 bases, with 22 bases between the two germline ends. The CDR3 has 17 amino acids. For the CDR3, the DNA is TGTGCCAGCAGACATTTGGTGGGGCAGCATCAGACCGGGGAGCTGTTTTTT. The encoded protein is CASRHLVGQHQTGELFF.

The chain joins TRBV11-2 to TRBJ2-7; 8 bases match TRBD2. The CDR3 has 18 residues. The trim removed 1 base at V and 0 bases at J, leaving 11 bases unmatched. Germline lookup yields CDR1 SGHAT and CDR2 FQNNGV. The CDR3 sequence: CASSLAPTAGGLSYEQYF. In nucleotides, the CDR3 is TGTGCCAGCAGCTTAGCCCCCACTGCGGGGGGTCTCTCCTACGAGCAGTACTTC.

The rearrangement joins TRBV5-6 to TRBJ1-2; D remains unclear. From germline, CDR1 is SGHDT and CDR2 YYEEEE. V dropped 0 bases and J dropped 4 bases, with 10 bases sitting between them. The length of the CDR3 is 14 residues. The CDR3 DNA follows: TGTGCCAGCAGCTTGGAGCGAGCTATCTATGGCTACACCTTC. Its protein product is CASSLERAIYGYTF.

The chain joins TRBV28 to TRBJ1-1, with a possible D match to TRBD1 (5 bases). Trimming stripped 3 bases from V and 3 bases from J, with 8 bases between. The CDR3 has 13 residues. CDR1 is MDHEN and CDR2 is SYDVKM in the germline V gene. As DNA, the CDR3 is TGTGCCAGCAGTTTTATAGGGGACACTGAAGCTTTCTTT. Translation: CASSFIGDTEAFF. Variable domain in full (rest from reference TRBV28 and TRBJ1-1): DVKVTQSSRYLVKRTGEKVFLECVQDMDHENMFWYRQDPGLGLRLIYFSYDVKMKEKGDIPEGYSVSREKKERFSLILESASTNQTSMYLCASSFIGDTEAFFGQGTRLTVV.

V and J are TRBV18 and TRBJ1-4; TRBD1 might be the D (6 bases). The CDR3 contains 15 residues. CDR1 and CDR2 (germline): KGHSH, LQKENI. Trimming stripped 5 bases from V and 12 bases from J, with 22 bases between. CDR3 in amino acids: CASSYRPDSPEQLFF. The CDR3 region has the DNA TGTGCCAGCTCATACCGCCCGGACAGCCCAGAACAACTGTTTTTT.

The chain uses TRBV5-1 and TRBJ1-3; D might be TRBD1 (5 bases). The V gene's germline CDR1 is SGHRS and CDR2 YFSETQ. V lost 4 bases to trimming and J lost 4 bases, with 15 bases between them. There are 15 residues in the CDR3. The CDR3 sequence is CASSPGTPRGNTIYF. CDR3 DNA sequence: TGCGCCAGCAGCCCCGGGACGCCAAGGGGAAACACCATATATTTT.

The rearrangement links TRBV4-1 to TRBJ1-1; 9 nucleotides line up with TRBD1. Trimming took 4 bases from V and 1 from J; bases not matched to a gene: 4. Germline CDR1 MGHRA, CDR2 YSYEKL. The CDR3 extends over 15 amino acids. CDR3 in amino acids: CASSRTGDANTEAFF. Here the CDR3 DNA reads TGCGCCAGCAGCCGGACAGGGGACGCGAACACTGAAGCTTTCTTT.

V and J are TRBV27 and TRBJ2-1, with a possible D match to TRBD2 (5 bases). The length of the CDR3 is 12 residues. V was cut by 4 bases and J by 9 bases, with 10 bases left in between. CDR1 is MNHEY and CDR2 is SMNVEV in the germline V gene (reference sequence). CDR3 nucleotide sequence: TGTGCCAGCAGTTCCGACGGAGGTGAGCAGTTCTTC. Protein: CASSSDGGEQFF.

The rearrangement uses TRBV9 and TRBJ2-1; the match to TRBD1 covers 7 bases. The CDR3 is 16 amino acids. Germline CDR1 reads SGDLS; CDR2 reads YYNGEE. Unmatched junction bases numbered 11, after V lost 4 bases and J lost 4 bases. The CDR3 DNA sequence: TGTGCCAGCAGCTATAAGGACAGGCTCCGGTACAATGAGCAGTTCTTC. The encoded protein is CASSYKDRLRYNEQFF.

This clone was seen only a few times. This chain links TRBV28 with TRBJ2-1; 15 bases line up with TRBD2. CDR3 length: 15 residues. V gave up 6 bases and J gave up 10 bases; unmatched junction bases: 7. The germline V gene encodes CDR1 MDHEN and CDR2 SYDVKM. The CDR3 here is CASRPSGLAGGEQFF. The CDR3 nucleotides are TGTGCCAGCAGACCTTCTGGACTAGCGGGGGGGGAGCAGTTCTTC.

The chain combines TRBV6-5 with TRBJ2-2; 7 bases are a match to TRBD1. V shed 6 bases and J 5 bases; nucleotides not matched to a gene: 9. Germline values: CDR1 MNHEY, CDR2 SVGAGI. This CDR3 is 15 amino acids long. The chain's CDR3 is CASSGTALGTGELFF. The CDR3 nucleotides are TGTGCCAGCAGCGGGACAGCTCTGGGTACCGGGGAGCTGTTTTTT.

This clone is large (0.1 to 1%) by share. The chain is built from TRBV6-2 or TRBV6-3 and TRBJ1-2, with D possibly matching TRBD1 (5 bases). The CDR3 runs to 16 residues. Trimming cost V 3 bases and J 3 bases, with 17 bases left between them. The germline gives CDR1 MNHEY, CDR2 SVGEGT. The chain's CDR3 is CASSYFIGRGDYGYTF. In DNA, the CDR3 is TGTGCCAGCAGTTATTTTATCGGCAGAGGGGACTATGGCTACACCTTC.

This clone is categorized as large. The rearrangement links TRBV7-6 to TRBJ2-7, with 8 nucleotides matching TRBD1. CDR1 and CDR2 (germline): SGHVS, FNYEAQ. This CDR3 has 18 amino acids. The V segment lost 3 bases and the J segment 2 bases; nucleotides outside the gene matches: 15. As DNA, the CDR3 is TGTGCCAGCAGCTTCCTAGCCCCCCAGAGGACAGGGACCTACGAGCAGTACTTC. Protein: CASSFLAPQRTGTYEQYF.

The chain uses TRBV7-8 and TRBJ1-1; possible D gene TRBD1, 6 bases. Germline values: CDR1 SGHVS, CDR2 FQNEAQ. V was shortened by 5 bases and J by 1 base, with 14 bases between the two germline ends. The CDR3 is 15 amino acids. CDR3 sequence: CASSTLQGSNTEAFF. CDR3 DNA: TGTGCCAGCAGCACCCTACAGGGATCGAACACTGAAGCTTTCTTT.

This clone was found a few times. As DNA, the CDR3 is TGTGCCAGCAGCTTAGTCCTGCAGGCCTACAATAATTCACCCCTCCACTTT. Amino acids: CASSLVLQAYNNSPLHF. This chain connects TRBV7-2 to TRBJ1-6; D gene ambiguous. Looked up from germline, CDR1 is SGHTA and CDR2 is FQGNSA. V was clipped by 1 base and J by 5 bases, with 15 bases between them. The CDR3 contains 17 residues.

This clone was found once. The V call is TRBV7-9, the J call TRBJ2-3; D ambiguous. Per germline, CDR1 SEHNR and CDR2 FQNEAQ (reference sequence). Trimming took off 5 bases at V and 0 bases at J, with 15 bases between the two ends. This CDR3 spans 16 amino acids. The CDR3 here is CASSPLLFASTDTQYF. The CDR3 region has the DNA TGTGCCAGCAGCCCCCTTCTCTTTGCTAGCACAGATACGCAGTATTTT.

There are a few counts of this clone. The chain combines TRBV7-9 with TRBJ1-2; D is undetermined. The CDR3 is 14 residues long. Trimming shortened V by 3 bases and J by 7 bases, and 15 bases separated the two germline ends. Germline loops: CDR1 SEHNR, CDR2 FQNEAQ (reference sequence). The CDR3 region is CASSFRRVAGGYTF. The CDR3 DNA follows: TGTGCCAGCAGCTTTCGGAGGGTAGCGGGTGGCTACACCTTC.

The rearrangement links TRBV6-5 to TRBJ2-7; the D is unclear. Trimming stripped 7 bases from V and 8 bases from J, with 18 bases between. CDR3 length: 13 residues. In germline, CDR1 is MNHEY, CDR2 SVGAGI. CDR3 loop: CASTEFSLLKQYF. CDR3 nucleotides: TGTGCCAGCACGGAATTCAGCCTTCTAAAGCAGTACTTC.

This clone was observed once. The genes are TRBV7-9 and TRBJ1-1; TRBD1 might be the D (5 bases). From germline, CDR1 is SEHNR and CDR2 FQNEAQ (reference sequence). V was trimmed by 7 bases and J by 1 base, leaving 10 bases between them. There are 13 residues in the CDR3. The CDR3 region is CASMAGQNTEAFF. CDR3 in DNA: TGTGCCAGCATGGCCGGACAGAACACTGAAGCTTTCTTT.

This clone has a handful of counts. This chain links TRBV30 with TRBJ1-2; the D is unclear. Deletions cut 3 bases from V and 5 bases from J, with 13 bases between. The CDR3 is made up of 13 amino acids. Germline CDR1 reads GTSNPN; CDR2 reads SVGIG (reference sequence). The CDR3 DNA reads TGTGCCTGGAGGATAGACGGACCTTATGGCTACACCTTC. Amino acids: CAWRIDGPYGYTF.

This clone came up a few times. The rearrangement links TRBV20-1 to TRBJ1-2; D is undetermined. The germline gives CDR1 DFQATT, CDR2 SNEGSKA (reference sequence). The V end was cut by 3 bases, the J end by 4 bases, with 6 bases between. The CDR3 has 11 amino acids. The CDR3 nucleotides read TGCAGTGCTAGGGATTTCTATGGCTACACCTTC. This encodes CSARDFYGYTF.

The chain is built from TRBV29-1 and TRBJ1-2; D unresolved. Trimming removed 7 bases from V and 1 base from J, with 7 bases in between. Germline V gene data show CDR1 as SQVTM and CDR2 as ANQGSEA. The CDR3 sequence is 11 residues long. CDR3 residues: CSGKGNYGYTF. CDR3 in DNA: TGCAGCGGTAAGGGTAACTATGGCTACACCTTC. The full variable domain, its missing parts supplied by reference TRBV29-1 and TRBJ1-2, is SAVISQKPSRDICQRGTSLTIQCQVDSQVTMMFWYRQQPGQSLTLIATANQGSEATYESGFVIDKFPISRPNLTFSTLTVSNMSPEDSSIYLCSGKGNYGYTFGSGTRLTVV.